The 10 T cell receptor beta chains listed next were all sequenced from one sample in a study of T cell clones after liver transplantation. Sequencing used immunoSEQ multiplex PCR; TCRdb keeps in-frame clones, though not all of them. The table lists 45,000 to 60,000 clones, roughly 71% of them singletons. Sequencing was performed on CD4+ T cells from blood, taken at the 22-month timepoint. Every receptor here comes from a human patient who received a liver transplant. Some T cells may be the graft donor's.

The rearrangement uses TRBV5-1 and TRBJ2-1; no reliable D call. Germline V CDR1 and CDR2: SGHRS, YFSETQ. The CDR3 extends over 11 amino acids. Trimming pared 7 bases from V and 3 bases from J, leaving 5 bases between. CDR3 protein: CASGDYNEQFF. The CDR3 DNA is TGCGCCAGCGGAGACTACAATGAGCAGTTCTTC.

CDR3: CASSPLRGVSTGELFF. In DNA, the CDR3 is TGTGCCAGCAGTCCCCTTAGGGGGGTCTCCACCGGGGAGCTGTTTTTT. The V call is TRBV27, the J call TRBJ2-2, with D perhaps assigned TRBD1 or TRBD2 (6 bases each). This CDR3 is 16 amino acids long. V was pared by 5 bases and J by 4 bases, with 17 bases between. CDR1 is MNHEY, CDR2 SMNVEV, per germline (reference sequence).

This chain uses TRBV7-2 with TRBJ1-2; D is undetermined. The CDR3 sequence is 14 residues long. V was clipped by 1 base and J by 3 bases, with 9 bases between them. Germline assignment: CDR1 SGHTA and CDR2 FQGNSA. DNA for the CDR3: TGTGCCAGCAGCTTAGGTCCGAAAGACTATGGCTACACCTTC. This encodes CASSLGPKDYGYTF. Supplemented by reference TRBV7-2 and TRBJ1-2, the full variable domain reads GAGVSQSPSNKVTEKGKDVELRCDPISGHTALYWYRQSLGQGLEFLIYFQGNSAPDKSGLPSDRFSAERTGGSVSTLTIQRTQQEDSAVYLCASSLGPKDYGYTFGSGTRLTVV.

The rearrangement links TRBV7-9 to TRBJ2-2, with D unresolved. Germline loops: CDR1 SEHNR, CDR2 FQNEAQ (reference sequence). This CDR3 has 13 residues. Trimming pared 6 bases from V and 5 bases from J, leaving 10 bases between. CDR3 residues: CASSYTRTGELFF. Written as DNA, the CDR3 is TGTGCCAGCAGTTACACTCGAACCGGGGAGCTGTTTTTT.

This clone was counted a single time. The chain has TRBV29-1 and TRBJ2-1; D unclear. Germline V gene data show CDR1 as SQVTM and CDR2 as ANQGSEA. The length of the CDR3 is 16 residues. V was shortened by 3 bases and J by 15 bases, with 30 bases between the two germline ends. The chain's CDR3 is CSVEGAGQTFPLGLFF. Here the CDR3 DNA reads TGCAGCGTTGAGGGCGCCGGGCAGACTTTCCCCCTAGGTCTGTTCTTC.

V usage is TRBV28 and J usage is TRBJ2-7; weak D call: TRBD2 (5 bases). Deletions cut 5 bases from V and 7 bases from J, with 12 bases between. Germline V gene lookup returns CDR1 MDHEN and CDR2 SYDVKM. This CDR3 has 12 residues. CDR3 region: CASSPGGSEQYF. The CDR3 bases are TGTGCCAGCAGTCCCGGAGGCTCGGAGCAGTACTTC. Filled out from reference TRBV28 and TRBJ2-7, the complete variable domain reads DVKVTQSSRYLVKRTGEKVFLECVQDMDHENMFWYRQDPGLGLRLIYFSYDVKMKEKGDIPEGYSVSREKKERFSLILESASTNQTSMYLCASSPGGSEQYFGPGTRLTVT.

The chain links TRBV7-8 to TRBJ1-5, with TRBD1 identical over 8 bases. CDR3 length equals 14 residues. Germline values: CDR1 SGHVS, CDR2 FQNEAQ. V was pared by 3 bases and J by 5 bases, with 3 bases of the junction left unmatched. The CDR3 coding sequence is TGTGCCAGCAGCTTCGGACAGGGAGATCAGCCCCAGCATTTT. Encoded protein: CASSFGQGDQPQHF.

The chain couples TRBV7-9 to TRBJ2-5; D may correspond to TRBD1 or TRBD2 (6 bases each). The V end was cut by 6 bases, the J end by 2 bases, with 22 bases between. Germline CDR1 and CDR2: SEHNR and FQNEAQ (reference sequence). The CDR3 is 17 amino acids. CDR3 loop: CASRLTQGGGPQETQYF. The CDR3, as DNA: TGTGCCAGCAGATTAACACAGGGAGGAGGACCGCAAGAGACCCAGTACTTC.

This clone was recorded many times. CDR3 region: CSVSVANEKLFF. DNA for the CDR3: TGCAGCGTTTCCGTCGCGAATGAAAAACTGTTTTTT. The chain recombines TRBV29-1 with TRBJ1-4; D unclear. Trimming pared 5 bases from V and 5 bases from J, leaving 9 bases between. Germline V gene sequence: CDR1 SQVTM, CDR2 ANQGSEA. The CDR3 has 12 residues.

This chain links TRBV19 with TRBJ1-1; 10 nucleotides match TRBD1. Unmatched junction bases numbered 12, after V lost 4 bases and J lost 4 bases. Germline loops: CDR1 LNHDA, CDR2 SQIVND (reference sequence). The CDR3 spans 17 residues. CDR3 DNA: TGTGCCAGTAGTACGTACAGACAGGGGGCGAGGAGCACTGAAGCTTTCTTT. Protein product: CASSTYRQGARSTEAFF.